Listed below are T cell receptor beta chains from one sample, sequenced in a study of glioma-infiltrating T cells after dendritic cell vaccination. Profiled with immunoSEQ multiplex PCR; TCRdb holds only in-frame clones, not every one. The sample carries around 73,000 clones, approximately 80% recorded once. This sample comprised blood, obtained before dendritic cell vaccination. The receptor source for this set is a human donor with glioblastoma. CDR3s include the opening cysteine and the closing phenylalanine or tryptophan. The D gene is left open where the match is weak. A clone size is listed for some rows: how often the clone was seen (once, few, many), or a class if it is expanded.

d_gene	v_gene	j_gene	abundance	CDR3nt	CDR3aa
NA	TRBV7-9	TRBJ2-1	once	TGTGCCAGCAGCTACGCTGGGAGCTCCTACAATGAGCAGTTCTTC	CASSYAGSSYNEQFF
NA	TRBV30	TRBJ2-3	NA	TGTGCCTGGACGATAGCGGCTAGCACAGATACGCAGTATTTT	CAWTIAASTDTQYF
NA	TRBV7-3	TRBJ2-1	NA	TGTGCCAGCAGCCCGCTAGGTAATGAGCAGTTCTTC	CASSPLGNEQFF
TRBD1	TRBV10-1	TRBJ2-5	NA	TGCGCCAGCAGTGGACAGGGCGAGGAGACCCAGTACTTC	CASSGQGEETQYF
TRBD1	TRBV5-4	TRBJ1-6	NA	TGTGCCAGCAGCTTGGCAGGGGGCAATAATTCACCCCTCCACTTT	CASSLAGGNNSPLHF
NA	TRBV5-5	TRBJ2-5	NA	TGTGCCAGCAGCTCCCCCGGGAGCGAGACCCAGTACTTC	CASSSPGSETQYF
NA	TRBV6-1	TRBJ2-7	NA	TGTGCCAGCAGTCCCCGGGTTCCCACCTACGAGCAGTACTTC	CASSPRVPTYEQYF
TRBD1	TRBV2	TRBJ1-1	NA	TGTGCCAGCAGCGGACAGGGACGTGAAGCTTTCTTT	CASSGQGREAFF
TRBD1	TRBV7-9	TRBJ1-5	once	TGTGCCAGCAGCTCCCGGGACAGGGGCCAGCCCCAGCATTTT	CASSSRDRGQPQHF
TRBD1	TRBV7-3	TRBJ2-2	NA	TGTGCCAGCGCGAGGGGACAGGGAATGACCGGGGAGCTGTTTTTT	CASARGQGMTGELFF
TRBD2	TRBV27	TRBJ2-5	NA	TGTGCCAGCAGTTTTAAGCCTCCCGGATTAGCGGGGGGGAGAGAGACCCAGTACTTC	CASSFKPPGLAGGRETQYF
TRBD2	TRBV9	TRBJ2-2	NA	TGTGCCAGCAGCCCCCGGACTAGCGGGACCGGGGAGCTGTTTTTT	CASSPRTSGTGELFF
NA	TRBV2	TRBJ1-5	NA	TGTGCCAGCAGTGAACTCCCTATTAATCAGCCCCAGCATTTT	CASSELPINQPQHF
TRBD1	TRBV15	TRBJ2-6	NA	TGTGCCACCAGCAGAGTGAAAGTGACAGGGGTTTTCTCTGGGGCCAACGTCCTGACTTTC	CATSRVKVTGVFSGANVLTF
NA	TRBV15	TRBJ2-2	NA	TGTGCCACCAGCAGAGATAGTCTGAACACCGGGGAGCTGTTTTTT	CATSRDSLNTGELFF
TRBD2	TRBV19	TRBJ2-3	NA	TGTGCCAGTAGTATAGAGACGGGGAGGGGAGGAGGCGCAGATACGCAGTATTTT	CASSIETGRGGGADTQYF
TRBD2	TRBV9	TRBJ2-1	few	TGTGCCAGCAGCCCACGACTAGCGTCGAGCTCCTACAATGAGCAGTTCTTC	CASSPRLASSSYNEQFF
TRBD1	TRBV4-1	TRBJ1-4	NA	TGCGCCAGCAGCCAACTGGGACAGGGGGCGGCTAATGAAAAACTGTTTTTT	CASSQLGQGAANEKLFF
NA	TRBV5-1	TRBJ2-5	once	TGCGCCAGCAGCGCGGGGATGGTGGAGGTTCAAGAGACCCAGTACTTC	CASSAGMVEVQETQYF
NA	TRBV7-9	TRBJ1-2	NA	TGTGCCAGCAGCCGACAGGTTACGACTAACTATGGCTACACCTTC	CASSRQVTTNYGYTF
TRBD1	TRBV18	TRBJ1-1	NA	TGTGCCAGCTCACCACAAACAGGGGGCAGCATGAACACTGAAGCTTTCTTT	CASSPQTGGSMNTEAFF
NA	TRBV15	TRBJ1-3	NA	TGTGCCACCAGCCCTAAAGTACAGGGCCGAAACACCATATATTTT	CATSPKVQGRNTIYF
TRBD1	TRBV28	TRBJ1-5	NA	TGTGCCAGCAGCCCCGACAGGCGACAGGGTGCGATAAGCAATCAGCCCCAGCATTTT	CASSPDRRQGAISNQPQHF
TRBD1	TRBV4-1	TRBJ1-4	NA	TGCGCCAGCAGTCAAAACCCAACAGGGGGTAGTCGAGAAAAACTGTTTTTT	CASSQNPTGGSREKLFF
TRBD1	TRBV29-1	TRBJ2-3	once	TGCAGCGTTGAACCCAGGGGGCATAGCACAGATACGCAGTATTTT	CSVEPRGHSTDTQYF
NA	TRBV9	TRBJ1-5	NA	TGTGCCAGCAGCGTCGACAGTTATAGCAATCAGCCCCAGCATTTT	CASSVDSYSNQPQHF
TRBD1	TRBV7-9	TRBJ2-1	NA	TGTGCCAGCAGCTTAACGGGACAGGGGGCTTACAATGAGCAGTTCTTC	CASSLTGQGAYNEQFF
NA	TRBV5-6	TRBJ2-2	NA	TGTGCCAGCAGCTTGAAGGGGCCCACCGGGGAGCTGTTTTTT	CASSLKGPTGELFF
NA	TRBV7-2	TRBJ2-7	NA	TGTGCCAGCAGCTTAGGGGGACTCCTCTACGTCGAGCAGTACTTC	CASSLGGLLYVEQYF
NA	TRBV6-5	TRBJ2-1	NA	TGTGCCAGCAGCCGAGGGGGGGGGATTTACAATGAGCAGTTCTTC	CASSRGGGIYNEQFF
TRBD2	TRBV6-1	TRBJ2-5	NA	TGTGCCAGCAGTGAACTGGCGGGAGGGCAAGAGACCCAGTACTTC	CASSELAGGQETQYF
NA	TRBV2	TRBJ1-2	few	TGTGCCAGCAGGACAGACGTAGCTAACTATGGCTACACCTTC	CASRTDVANYGYTF
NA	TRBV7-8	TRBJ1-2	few	TGTGCCAGCAGCCCGCCCCTAAACTATGGCTACACCTTC	CASSPPLNYGYTF
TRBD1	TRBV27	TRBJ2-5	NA	TGTGCCAGCAGTTTGAACAGGGGGCGGGAGACCCAGTACTTC	CASSLNRGRETQYF
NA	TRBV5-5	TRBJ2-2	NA	TGTGCCAGCAGAACAGTGGGCACCGGGGAGCTGTTTTTT	CASRTVGTGELFF
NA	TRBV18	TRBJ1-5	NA	TGTGCCAGCTCACCAGACAGAGATCAGCCCCAGCATTTT	CASSPDRDQPQHF
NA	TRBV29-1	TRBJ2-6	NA	TGCAGCGTCCCAGGGACTTCCTCCTCTGGGGCCAACGTCCTGACTTTC	CSVPGTSSSGANVLTF
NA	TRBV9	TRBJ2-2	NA	TGTGCCAGTTCAGTCCAGGGGTTCAACACCGGGGAGCTGTTTTTT	CASSVQGFNTGELFF
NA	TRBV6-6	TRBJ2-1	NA	TGTGCCAGCAGTTACTCTCGGGTCTACAATGAGCAGTTCTTC	CASSYSRVYNEQFF
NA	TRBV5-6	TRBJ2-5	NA	TGTGCCAGCAGCGTTCCGGGAACAGACCAAGAGACCCAGTACTTC	CASSVPGTDQETQYF
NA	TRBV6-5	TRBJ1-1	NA	TGTGCCAGCAGAATGGGACAAAACACTGAAGCTTTCTTT	CASRMGQNTEAFF